The sequence of this T cell receptor beta chain was determined in a study of blood T cell repertoires in COVID-19. On the study more broadly: From the United States, Italy and Spain came samples of acute and convalescent COVID-19.

Seattle enrolled patients during active infection and tracked them longitudinally. Germline V gives CDR1 LNHDA, CDR2 SQIVND (reference sequence). The CDR3 runs to 16 residues. V lost 5 bases to trimming and J lost 5 bases; unmatched junction nucleotides: 14. Per the original methods: Estimated nucleated cell counts came from reference gene primer amplification. Sequencing used immunoSEQ multiplex PCR; TCRdb keeps in-frame clones, though not all of them. V and J calls and clone size are as listed in that table; D and trimming were resolved from the DNA. The sample has 250,000 to 300,000 clones; about 87% are singletons.

J is TRBJ1-1 and V is TRBV19; TRBD1 aligns across 7 bases. The specimen was peripheral blood. The TCR comes from a woman aged 70-85 years with COVID-19, enrolled during active disease. The CDR3 loop is CASSFDYRGKWTEAFF. The CDR3 DNA is TGTGCCAGTAGTTTTGATTACAGGGGAAAGTGGACTGAAGCTTTCTTT.